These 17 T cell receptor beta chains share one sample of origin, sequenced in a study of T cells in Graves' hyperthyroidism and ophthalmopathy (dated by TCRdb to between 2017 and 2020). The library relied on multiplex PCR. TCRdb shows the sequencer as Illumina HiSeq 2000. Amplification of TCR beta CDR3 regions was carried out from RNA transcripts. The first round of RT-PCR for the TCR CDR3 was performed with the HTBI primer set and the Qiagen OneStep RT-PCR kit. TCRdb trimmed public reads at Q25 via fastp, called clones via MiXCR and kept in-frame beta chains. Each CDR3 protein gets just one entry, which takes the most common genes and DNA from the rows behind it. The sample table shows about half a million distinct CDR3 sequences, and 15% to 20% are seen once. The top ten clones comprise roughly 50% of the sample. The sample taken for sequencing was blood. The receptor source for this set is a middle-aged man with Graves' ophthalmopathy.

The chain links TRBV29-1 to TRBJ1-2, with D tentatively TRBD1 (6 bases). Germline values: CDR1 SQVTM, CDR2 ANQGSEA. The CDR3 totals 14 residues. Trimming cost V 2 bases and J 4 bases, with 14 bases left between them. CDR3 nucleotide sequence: TGCAGCGTTGAAATGTGGGGACAAAGCTATGGCTACACCTTC. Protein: CSVEMWGQSYGYTF.

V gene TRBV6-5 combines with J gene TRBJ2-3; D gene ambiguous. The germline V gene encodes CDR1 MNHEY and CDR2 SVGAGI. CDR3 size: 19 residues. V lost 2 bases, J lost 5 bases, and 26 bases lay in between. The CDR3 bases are TGTGCCAGCAGTTACCAGATTGCGTTAGGATGGGTCCGCGTAGATACGCAGTATTTT. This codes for CASSYQIALGWVRVDTQYF.

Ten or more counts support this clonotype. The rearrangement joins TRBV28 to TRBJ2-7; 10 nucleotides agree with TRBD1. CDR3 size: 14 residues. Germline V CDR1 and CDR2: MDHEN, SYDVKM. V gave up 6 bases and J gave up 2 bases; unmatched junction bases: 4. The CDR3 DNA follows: TGTGCCAGCAGGACGACAGGGGGCCCCTACGAGCAGTACTTC. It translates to CASRTTGGPYEQYF.

The CDR3 coding sequence is TGCGCCAGCAGCCCTAAGGACAGTTTCTATGGCTACACCTTC. This translates into CASSPKDSFYGYTF. This chain links TRBV5-1 with TRBJ1-2, with D possibly matching TRBD1 (6 bases). This CDR3 region has 14 residues. CDR1 SGHRS and CDR2 YFSETQ come from the germline V gene. V lost 4 bases and J lost 4, with 14 bases in between.

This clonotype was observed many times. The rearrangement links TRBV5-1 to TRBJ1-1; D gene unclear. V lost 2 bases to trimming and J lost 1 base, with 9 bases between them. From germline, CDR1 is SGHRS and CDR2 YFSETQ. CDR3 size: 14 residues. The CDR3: CASSFLGRNTEAFF. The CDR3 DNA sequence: TGCGCCAGCAGCTTTTTGGGTAGGAACACTGAAGCTTTCTTT.

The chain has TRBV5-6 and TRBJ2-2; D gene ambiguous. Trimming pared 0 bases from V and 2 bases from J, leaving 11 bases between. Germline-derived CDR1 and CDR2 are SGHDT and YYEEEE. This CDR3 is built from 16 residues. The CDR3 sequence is CASSLGLGYNTGELFF. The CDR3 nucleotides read TGTGCCAGCAGCTTGGGTTTAGGGTACAACACCGGGGAGCTGTTTTTT.

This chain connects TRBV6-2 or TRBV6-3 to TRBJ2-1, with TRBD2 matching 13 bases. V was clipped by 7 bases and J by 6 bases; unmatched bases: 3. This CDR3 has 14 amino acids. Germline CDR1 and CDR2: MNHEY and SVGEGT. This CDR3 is CASMWTSGSNEQFF. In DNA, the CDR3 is TGTGCCAGCATGTGGACTAGCGGGAGCAATGAGCAGTTCTTC.

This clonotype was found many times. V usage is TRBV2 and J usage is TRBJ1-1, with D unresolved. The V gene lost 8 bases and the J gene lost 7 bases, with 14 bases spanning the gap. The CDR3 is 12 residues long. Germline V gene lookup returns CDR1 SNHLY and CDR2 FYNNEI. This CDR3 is CASRREAFEAFF. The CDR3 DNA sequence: TGTGCCAGCCGACGGGAGGCTTTTGAAGCTTTCTTT.

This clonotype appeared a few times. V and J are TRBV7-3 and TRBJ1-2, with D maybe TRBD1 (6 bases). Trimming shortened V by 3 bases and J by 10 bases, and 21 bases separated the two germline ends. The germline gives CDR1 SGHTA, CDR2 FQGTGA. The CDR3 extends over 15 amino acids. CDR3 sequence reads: CASSFPGGRRDDYTF. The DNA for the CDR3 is TGTGCCAGCAGCTTCCCGGGGGGCAGGCGGGATGACTACACCTTC.

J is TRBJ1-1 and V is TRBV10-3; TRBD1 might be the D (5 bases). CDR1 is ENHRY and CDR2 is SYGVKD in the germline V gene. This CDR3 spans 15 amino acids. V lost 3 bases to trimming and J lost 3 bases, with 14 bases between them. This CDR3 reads CAISEGAGRDTEAFF. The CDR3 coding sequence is TGTGCCATCAGTGAAGGGGCCGGGAGGGACACTGAAGCTTTCTTT.

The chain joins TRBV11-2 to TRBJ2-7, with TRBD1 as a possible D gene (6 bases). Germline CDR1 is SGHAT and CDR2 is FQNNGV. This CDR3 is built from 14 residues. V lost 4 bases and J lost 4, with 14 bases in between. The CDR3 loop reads CASSSNRALYEQYF. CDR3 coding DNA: TGTGCCAGCAGCTCCAACAGGGCCTTGTACGAGCAGTACTTC.

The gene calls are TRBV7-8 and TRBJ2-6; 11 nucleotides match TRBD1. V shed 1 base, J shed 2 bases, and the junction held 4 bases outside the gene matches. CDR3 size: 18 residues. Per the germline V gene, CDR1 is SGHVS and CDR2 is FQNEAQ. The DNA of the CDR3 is TGTGCCAGCAGCTTAGATCCGGGACAGGGGGCTGGGGCCAACGTCCTGACTTTC. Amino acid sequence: CASSLDPGQGAGANVLTF.

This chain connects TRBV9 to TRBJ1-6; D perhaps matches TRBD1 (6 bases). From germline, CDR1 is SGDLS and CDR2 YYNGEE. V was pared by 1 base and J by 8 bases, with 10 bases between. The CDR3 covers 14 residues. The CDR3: CASSVTGWDSPLHF. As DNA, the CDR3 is TGTGCCAGCAGCGTAACAGGGTGGGATTCACCCCTCCACTTT. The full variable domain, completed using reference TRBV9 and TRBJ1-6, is DSGVTQTPKHLITATGQRVTLRCSPRSGDLSVYWYQQSLDQGLQFLIQYYNGEERAKGNILERFSAQQFPDLHSELNLSSLELGDSALYFCASSVTGWDSPLHFGNGTRLTVT.

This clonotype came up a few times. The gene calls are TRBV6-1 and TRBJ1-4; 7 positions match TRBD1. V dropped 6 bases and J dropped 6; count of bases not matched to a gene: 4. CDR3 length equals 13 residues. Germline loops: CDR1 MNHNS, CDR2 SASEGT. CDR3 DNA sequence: TGTGCCAGCAGGCGTCAGGGGGATGAAAAACTGTTTTTT. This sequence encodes CASRRQGDEKLFF.

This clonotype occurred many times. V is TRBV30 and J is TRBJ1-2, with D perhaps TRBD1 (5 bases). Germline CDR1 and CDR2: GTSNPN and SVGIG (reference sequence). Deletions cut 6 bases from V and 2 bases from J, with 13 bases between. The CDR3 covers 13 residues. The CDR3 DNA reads TGTGCCTGTCACAGGACATCAAACTATGGCTACACCTTC. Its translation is CACHRTSNYGYTF.

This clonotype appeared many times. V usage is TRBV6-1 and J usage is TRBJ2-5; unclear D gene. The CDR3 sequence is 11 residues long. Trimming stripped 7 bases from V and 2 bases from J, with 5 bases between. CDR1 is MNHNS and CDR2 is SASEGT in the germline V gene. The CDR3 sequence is CASNGQETQYF. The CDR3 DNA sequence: TGTGCCAGCAACGGTCAAGAGACCCAGTACTTC.

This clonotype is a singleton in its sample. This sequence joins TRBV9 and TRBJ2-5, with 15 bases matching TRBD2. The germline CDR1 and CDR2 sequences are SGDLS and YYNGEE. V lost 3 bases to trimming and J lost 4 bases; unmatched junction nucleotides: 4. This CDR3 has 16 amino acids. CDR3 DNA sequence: TGTGCCAGCAGCGAGGGACTAGCGGGGGGCTCAGAGACCCAGTACTTC. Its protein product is CASSEGLAGGSETQYF. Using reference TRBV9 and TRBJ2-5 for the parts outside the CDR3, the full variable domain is DSGVTQTPKHLITATGQRVTLRCSPRSGDLSVYWYQQSLDQGLQFLIQYYNGEERAKGNILERFSAQQFPDLHSELNLSSLELGDSALYFCASSEGLAGGSETQYFGPGTRLLVL.